The clone carrying this TCR beta chain was counted a single time. The antigen remains undetermined. CDR1 is MNHEY and CDR2 is SVGEGT in the germline V gene. Trimming took 3 bases from V and 3 from J, leaving 6 bases between them. The CDR3 sequence is 12 residues long. The entry originates in a study of T cell responses to AZD1222 COVID-19 vaccine. Study outcomes and limitations: Among spike-specific TCRs, nearly half reportedly target unmutated variant regions. The donors showed a predominance of white British ancestry and of females, with possible underestimation of clonal diversity. Repertoire samples came only from after the peak T cell response.

TCRdb's copy holds only in-frame clones and misses some; the assay was immunoSEQ multiplex PCR. The repertoire holds approximately 91,000 clones, roughly 90% seen once, with around 30% in the top ten. This chain links TRBV6-2 or TRBV6-3 with TRBJ2-7; D ambiguous. This clonotype was obtained from an adult who received the AZD1222 COVID-19 vaccine. Sequenced material: peripheral blood, taken 28 days after the second AZD1222 dose. The CDR3 loop is CASSYQFYEQYF. The CDR3 coding sequence is TGTGCCAGCAGTTATCAATTCTACGAGCAGTACTTC.